This paragraph reports one T cell receptor beta chain. Its binding antigen is unknown. Base qualities are not recorded, but no much larger clone differs from it by a single base. The receptor library was made with 5' RACE. Instrument on record: Illumina HiSeq 2500. A second about 7 to 11 cycle PCR used a sample-barcoded 5' primer and a J-beta primer mix. A unique molecular identifier was introduced onto each TCR beta cDNA molecule by a template-switch 5' adaptor carrying 12 random nucleotides. At least 2.5 million CDR3-containing paired-end reads were obtained from each sample. First-strand cDNA was synthesized from all RNA with the Mint cDNA synthesis kit, primed by a TRBC-specific oligonucleotide. Following uracil-DNA glycosylase treatment, all cDNA underwent a first 18-cycle PCR with the universal primers M1SS and BC2_uni_R. Turning to the authors' computational methods: Each sample was normalized by randomly selecting 1 million high-quality reads, each carrying a distinct molecular identifier. Instead of being binned into consensus sequences, reads that shared molecular identifiers were thrown out. MiTCR, set to a Q25 quality threshold and the strictest error-elimination algorithm, was used for CDR3 identification, clonotype clustering and error correction. A nonparametric unseen species model with Euler transformation was used to estimate lower-bound total TCR beta diversity. The public sequencing data were trimmed at Q25 with fastp and processed into clonotypes with MiXCR by TCRdb, which kept only in-frame beta chains. Rows with a matching CDR3 protein are joined into one entry that keeps the most common DNA and genes. The authors' filters were not applied to this entry. This sample holds about 1.6 million distinct CDR3 sequences; 30% to 40% were observed only once. Approximately 10% of the sample is held by the ten biggest clonotypes.

Systemically healthy Caucasian individuals from Russia, around 38 in total and aged about 6 to 95 years, were included as donors. Ten milliliters of peripheral blood were drawn from each donor into EDTA-treated Vacutainer tubes. Ficoll-Paque density-gradient centrifugation was used to isolate PBMCs, with at least 6 million obtained per sample. Trizol reagent was used to extract total RNA from the PBMCs, yielding at least 5.5 micrograms per sample. The percentages of naive CD45RAhigh/CD27high T cells were determined by flow cytometry on a PBMC aliquot from every donor. The data belong to a study of blood T cells in healthy people across ages (dated by TCRdb to between 2015 and 2016). As for the study more broadly: In model experiments, template switching captured roughly one uniquely barcoded TCR beta cDNA molecule for every two T cells. To avoid experimental bias, donors of different ages were spread randomly across the sequencing lanes. The study measured age-related changes in TCR beta repertoire diversity using deep sequencing normalized with unique cDNA molecular identifiers. Donors were grouped into four age groups: young (average 16 years), middle-aged (roughly 38), aged (about 60) and long-lived (less than 85). Two additional independent replicas of 1 million unique cDNA reads from the same blood draw were analyzed for two donors (one aged 18 to 30 and one aged 80 or older).

On the study overall, not on this receptor specifically: Since profiling was done on bulk unsorted PBMCs, naive and antigen-experienced compartments could not be conclusively compared. Because donor CMV infection status was unknown, age-related changes in expanded clonotypes were potentially confounded. Observed TCR beta diversity per million T cells fell roughly linearly with age, and a significant reduction was already apparent by age around 40. Compared with the aged group, the long-lived group had more naive CD4+ T cells, fewer expanded clones and increased TCR diversity, suggesting age selection. The percentage of naive T cells measured by flow cytometry correlated strongly with observed TCR beta diversity. Estimates of total diversity from one million sequenced T cells were regarded as lower bounds and underestimates.

The source is a woman aged 25 to 45 in good health. The specimen sequenced was blood.

At the DNA level, the sequence is TGTGCCAGCAGCCCCAAAGGGGGCGAGCAGTACTTC. This codes for CASSPKGGEQYF. The rearranged segments are TRBV7-9 and TRBJ2-7; perhaps TRBD1 is the D gene, with 6 bases matching. From cysteine to phenylalanine, the CDR3 is 12 amino acids long. Only the CDR3 portion is preserved as DNA: 36 bases, with reading frame beginning at the first base. V drops 5 bases and J drops 6 bases, leaving 11 bases in between. CDR1 and CDR2, looked up from the germline V gene (reference sequence), are SEHNR and FQNEAQ.